This TCR beta chain was identified in a study of T cell changes during pregnancy in multiple sclerosis. Generated by immunoSEQ multiplex PCR, the TCRdb table keeps only in-frame clones and is missing some. The sample consists of around 69,000 clones, roughly 93% of them appearing once. CDR3 length equals 17 residues. V gave up 4 bases and J gave up 5 bases, with 22 bases separating them. Germline V lookup: CDR1 SGDLS, CDR2 YYNGEE. This TCR derives from a female donor with multiple sclerosis, enrolled in a pregnancy study. The chain links TRBV9 to TRBJ2-1; a possible D gene is TRBD1 (5 bases). The sample here was peripheral blood, taken in the third trimester of pregnancy. DNA for the CDR3: TGTGCCAGCAGCTCAAGTCGTGGCCAGGGATCTAACAATGAGCAGTTCTTC. Translated, it gives CASSSSRGQGSNNEQFF.